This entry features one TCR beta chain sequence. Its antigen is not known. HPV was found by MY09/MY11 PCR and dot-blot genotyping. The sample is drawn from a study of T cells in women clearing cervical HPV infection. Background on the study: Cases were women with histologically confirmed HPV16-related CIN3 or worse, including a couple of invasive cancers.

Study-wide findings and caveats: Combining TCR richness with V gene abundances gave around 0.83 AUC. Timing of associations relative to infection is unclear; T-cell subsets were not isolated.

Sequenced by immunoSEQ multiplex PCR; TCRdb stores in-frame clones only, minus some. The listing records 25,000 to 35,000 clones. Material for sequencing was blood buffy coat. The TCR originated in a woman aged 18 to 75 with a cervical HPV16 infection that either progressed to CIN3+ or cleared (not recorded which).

Partial CDR3 DNA: TGTGCCAGTAGTATACCTTGGCAGGATGAG. Its protein product is CASSIPWQDE. The full CDR3 protein reads CASSIPWQDEQFF. V gene TRBV19 combines with J gene TRBJ2-1; D gene unclear. Read coverage stops 3 residues before the CDR3 terminus; the germline J gene supplies the remainder. This CDR3 has 13 amino acids. The ends were cut back, 2 bases at V and 8 bases at J, with 10 bases in the middle. Germline V lookup: CDR1 LNHDA, CDR2 SQIVND (reference sequence). Looking up the rest from reference TRBV19 and TRBJ2-1 gives the full variable domain: DGGITQSPKYLFRKEGQNVTLSCEQNLNHDAMYWYRQDPGQGLRLIYYSQIVNDFQKGDIAEGYSVSREKKESFPLTVTSAQKNPTAFYLCASSIPWQDEQFFGPGTRLTVL.